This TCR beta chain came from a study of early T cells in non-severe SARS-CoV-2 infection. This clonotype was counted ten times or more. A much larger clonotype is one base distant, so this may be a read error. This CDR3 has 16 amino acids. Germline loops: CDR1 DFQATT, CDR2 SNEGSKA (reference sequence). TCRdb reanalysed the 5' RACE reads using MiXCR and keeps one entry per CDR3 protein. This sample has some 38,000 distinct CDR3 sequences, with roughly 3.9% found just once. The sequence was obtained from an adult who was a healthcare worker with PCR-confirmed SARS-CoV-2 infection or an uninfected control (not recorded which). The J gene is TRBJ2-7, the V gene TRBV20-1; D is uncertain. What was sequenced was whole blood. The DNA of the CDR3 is TGCAGTGCCGACTCGTACAACTTAGCCCCTACCTACGAGCAGCACGTC. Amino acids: CSADSYNLAPTYEQHV.